Presented here are 10 T cell receptor beta chains from one specimen sequenced in a study of cytomegalovirus exposure and HLA in healthy donors. PCR amplification relied on 60 Vbeta primers (plus 13 Jbeta primers). Sequencing was performed with immunoSEQ multiplex PCR; in TCRdb, only in-frame clones are kept and a portion is missing. The table has roughly 200,000 clones, 79% seen once. The sequenced sample consisted of PBMCs. These receptors came from a woman in her twenties or thirties in good health and CMV-seropositive.

The genes are TRBV14 and TRBJ2-7; D gene unclear. The CDR3 has 14 residues. V lost 3 bases, J lost 1 base, and 10 bases lay in between. Per the germline V gene, CDR1 is SGHDN and CDR2 is FVKESK. CDR3 sequence: CASSQGLASYEQYF. The CDR3 bases are TGTGCCAGCAGCCAGGGCCTGGCGTCCTACGAGCAGTACTTC.

V is TRBV7-9 and J is TRBJ1-1; D call uncertain. The ends were cut back, 4 bases at V and 1 base at J, with 7 bases in the middle. The length of the CDR3 is 13 residues. CDR1 and CDR2 (germline): SEHNR, FQNEAQ (reference sequence). The CDR3 here is CASSSLGNTEAFF. CDR3 in DNA: TGTGCCAGCAGCTCCCTCGGGAACACTGAAGCTTTCTTT.

This clone has a handful of counts. V is TRBV29-1 and J is TRBJ2-2, with a possible D match to TRBD1 (6 bases). The V and J ends lost 7 bases and 4 bases respectively, with 13 bases between them. The germline V gene encodes CDR1 SQVTM and CDR2 ANQGSEA. The CDR3 extends over 13 amino acids. CDR3 sequence: CSAGDRSTGELFF. The CDR3 coding sequence is TGCAGCGCCGGAGACAGGTCCACCGGGGAGCTGTTTTTT.

The V call is TRBV6-5, the J call TRBJ2-5; D may be TRBD1 (6 bases). Trimming cost V 4 bases and J 9 bases, with 24 bases left between them. The CDR3 runs 16 residues. CDR1 and CDR2 from the germline V gene are MNHEY and SVGAGI. DNA of the CDR3: TGTGCCAGCAGTTGGGGGACATCGGGTCAAGGAGCGGCCCAGTACTTC. This gives the protein CASSWGTSGQGAAQYF.

The chain joins TRBV11-3 to TRBJ2-7; D remains unclear. This CDR3 is 13 amino acids long. Germline V CDR1 and CDR2: SGHNT, YENEEA. The ends were cut back, 4 bases at V and 2 bases at J, with 9 bases in the middle. The CDR3 DNA sequence: TGTGCCAGCAGCTCAACCCCAGCCTACGAGCAGTACTTC. It yields the protein CASSSTPAYEQYF.

The chain recombines TRBV5-1 with TRBJ2-3; D possibly corresponds to TRBD2 (7 bases). V was shortened by 4 bases and J by 4 bases, with 13 bases between the two germline ends. The CDR3 contains 14 residues. Per germline, CDR1 SGHRS and CDR2 YFSETQ. The CDR3 nucleotides read TGCGCCAGCAGCAGGGGGGGGGAGTCAGATACGCAGTATTTT. Its protein is CASSRGGESDTQYF.

The chain links TRBV2 to TRBJ2-1, with 9 nucleotides matching TRBD2. CDR3 length: 19 residues. V was pared by 8 bases and J by 1 base, with 18 bases of the junction left unmatched. Germline CDR1 SNHLY, CDR2 FYNNEI. CDR3 sequence (DNA): TGTGCCAGCGGCCATCTGAGGACTAGCGTTATTATTTCCTACAATGAGCAGTTCTTC. Its protein is CASGHLRTSVIISYNEQFF.

The chain couples TRBV9 to TRBJ2-7; 8 nucleotides align to TRBD1. The germline CDR1 and CDR2 sequences are SGDLS and YYNGEE. V was clipped by 0 bases and J by 8 bases; unmatched bases: 4. The CDR3 loop spans 13 amino acids. This chain's CDR3 is CASSVVTGGKQYF. The DNA for the CDR3 is TGTGCCAGCAGCGTAGTCACAGGGGGAAAGCAGTACTTC.

The chain links TRBV6-5 to TRBJ2-7; 7 nucleotides line up with TRBD1. This CDR3 region has 14 residues. The V gene end was trimmed by 8 bases and the J gene end by 0 bases; junction bases not matched to a gene: 7. CDR1 and CDR2 from the germline V gene are MNHEY and SVGAGI. The DNA for the CDR3 is TGTGCCAGCCAGGGCAGGGGGTACTCCTACGAGCAGTACTTC. This codes for CASQGRGYSYEQYF.

The chain combines TRBV11-3 with TRBJ2-7; 11 positions match TRBD2. V gave up 1 base and J gave up 4 bases; unmatched junction bases: 6. Per germline, CDR1 SGHNT and CDR2 YENEEA. The CDR3 totals 16 residues. The CDR3, as DNA: TGTGCCAGCAGCTTAGTTATAGCGGGAGGGAGGTACGAGCAGTACTTC. Amino acid sequence: CASSLVIAGGRYEQYF. Based on the CDR3 plus reference TRBV11-3 and TRBJ2-7, the full variable domain is EAGVVQSPRYKIIEKKQPVAFWCNPISGHNTLYWYLQNLGQGPELLIRYENEEAVDDSQLPKDRFSAERLKGVDSTLKIQPAELGDSAVYLCASSLVIAGGRYEQYFGPGTRLTVT.